This T cell receptor beta chain came from a study of shared clonotypes between healthy human individuals. As regards this clone: The same CDR3 also results from other DNA sequences found in this sample.

Germline CDR1 is SQVTM and CDR2 is ANQGSEA. V gave up 7 bases and J gave up 3 bases, with 12 bases separating them. The CDR3 is 12 amino acids. The protocol was immunoSEQ multiplex PCR, while the TCRdb copy is restricted to in-frame clones and leaves out a portion. The data hold roughly 490,000 clones, with 76% observed a single time. The TCR originated in a woman aged 40 to 49 in good health. Some clones in this sample may be carry-over from other donors' samples. The V and J genes are TRBV29-1 and TRBJ1-1; D may be TRBD1 (5 bases). Sequenced input: PBMCs. CDR3 region: CSGRDSYTEAFF. CDR3 nucleotides: TGCAGCGGCCGGGACTCTTACACTGAAGCTTTCTTT.